This T cell receptor (beta chain) is from a study of blood T cell repertoires in COVID-19 (dated by TCRdb to 2019 to 2021). Describing the broader study: Samples from collaborators originated in the United States, Italy and Spain and spanned both the acute and convalescent phases of COVID-19. The material from the prospective study consisted of cDNA or gDNA derived from T cells, B-cell-depleted T cells, or PBMCs. Subjects who had been exposed to COVID-19, were actively infected with it, or had recovered from it provided the deeply sampled blood TCRbeta repertoires that made up the dataset. The repertoires were released in a freely available public database meant as a resource for research on the immune response to SARS-CoV-2. Samples came from the ongoing ImmuneRACE study (first 160 participants) plus 1,254 subjects from 6 global collaborators. Sample metadata almost always included a de-identified subject ID, COVID-19 status, age in years and sex. Where available, HLA class I and class II types were obtained from metadata supplied by the sample provider rather than from assay-based typing.

The CDR3 starts with the cysteine, ends with the phenylalanine, and has 16 residues. Only the CDR3 region is kept as DNA, spanning 48 bases read in frame from base 1. For this chain, trimming is 3 bases at the V end and 3 bases at the J end, and the number of junction bases without a gene match is 7. Looking up the germline V gene (reference sequence) yields CDR1 SEHNR and CDR2 FQNEAQ. Whole blood was collected in K2EDTA tubes by collaborating institutions according to the institutions' own protocols. For TCRbeta analysis, collaborators shipped samples as frozen whole blood, isolated PBMCs, or DNA extracted from either of those sample types. As to this clone: The specificity of this receptor is unknown. No base quality information exists; no much larger clone differs at one position.

TCRbeta CDR3 regions were amplified from genomic DNA by means of the immunoSEQ Assay, a bias-controlled multiplex PCR. As for the original processing: The number of nucleated cells in each sample was estimated from the amplification of reference gene primers within the assay. Sequence reads were collapsed and filtered to measure the absolute abundance of every unique TCRbeta CDR3 rearrangement. For each sample, productive Simpson clonality was calculated as the square root of Simpson's diversity index over productive rearrangements. Sourced from immuneACCESS, this table was stored by TCRdb with only in-frame sequences that have V and J called. A share of the clones is absent; for the studies checked, an unresolved V gene accounts for under half, and the remainder has no known explanation. The V and J calls and clone size come from that table; D and trimming were worked out from the DNA. The sample records about 59,000 clones, almost 80% of which are singletons. The ten biggest clones cover over 9.5% of the sample.

Overall study outcomes, separate from this receptor: Clinical and demographic metadata were provided uncurated, with the amount varying by source and participant.

Rearrangement joined TRBV7-9 to TRBJ2-3; TRBD1 matches 9 bases in the middle. The receptor comes from a man of 80 years or more with acute or convalescent COVID-19. Sequenced: peripheral blood. The base sequence is TGTGCCAGCAGCTTCTTGGGACAGGGACGGACAGATACGCAGTATTTT. Translated, this is CASSFLGQGRTDTQYF.